This T cell receptor beta chain was recorded in a study of identical twins. TCRdb redid the calling of the 5' RACE reads with MiXCR, one entry per CDR3 protein. The sample lists hundreds of thousands of distinct CDR3 sequences, about 14% occurring once. This CDR3 comprises 15 residues. The V end was cut by 3 bases, the J end by 3 bases, with 12 bases between. Germline V gives CDR1 SEHNR, CDR2 FQNEAQ (reference sequence). This clonotype was detected only a few times. The clonotype comes from a woman aged 18-35 years in good health. Source material: memory (CD45RO+) T cells sorted from blood. The gene calls are TRBV7-9 and TRBJ2-1; D uncertain. The CDR3 here is CASSFDSTHYNEQFF. The CDR3 DNA follows: TGTGCCAGCAGCTTCGACTCGACCCACTACAATGAGCAGTTCTTC.